This section outlines one T cell receptor (beta chain) sequence together with its context. Data came from immunoSEQ multiplex PCR; TCRdb stores just in-frame clones and leaves some out. The sample yields roughly 100,000 clones, about 90% seen once. The sample comes from a study of T cell changes during pregnancy in multiple sclerosis. CDR1 is SGHRS, CDR2 YFSETQ, per germline. CDR3 length: 15 residues. The ends lost 1 base at V and 2 bases at J; junction bases unmatched: 5. The rearrangement links TRBV5-1 to TRBJ2-7; TRBD1 agrees at 8 bases. The sample consisted of peripheral blood, taken before pregnancy. The TCR comes from a female donor with multiple sclerosis, enrolled in a pregnancy study. As DNA, the CDR3 is TGCGCCAGCAGCTTGTGGGACAGGCCGGCCTACGAGCAGTACTTC. It specifies CASSLWDRPAYEQYF. Full variable domain (remainder filled in from reference TRBV5-1 and TRBJ2-7): KAGVTQTPRYLIKTRGQQVTLSCSPISGHRSVSWYQQTPGQGLQFLFEYFSETQRNKGNFPGRFSGRQFSNSRSEMNVSTLELGDSALYLCASSLWDRPAYEQYFGPGTRLTVT.